The rows below give T cell receptor beta chains drawn from one sample of a study of blood T cell repertoires in COVID-19. Clones were read by immunoSEQ multiplex PCR, and TCRdb kept only the in-frame ones, dropping some. The sample records 330,000 or so clones, around 90% being singletons. Sample: PBMCs or T cells enriched from blood (not recorded which). All receptors come from a woman between 25 and 40 years old who had recovered from COVID-19. Each CDR3 is given with its conserved first and last residue. The D gene is left open where the match is weak. Rows may omit the clone size; those that give it use once, few, many or a size class.

V	length	size	D	J	DNA	CDR3
TRBV9	17	once	TRBD1	TRBJ1-3	TGTGCCAGCAGCGTAGGGGCAGGGGGATACTCTGGAAACACCATATATTTT	CASSVGAGGYSGNTIYF
TRBV5-8	14	.	.	TRBJ2-5	TGTGCCAGCAGCCACATACAGGGACAACAGACCCAGTACTTC	CASSHIQGQQTQYF
TRBV5-8	14	.	TRBD1	TRBJ1-4	TGTGCCAGCAGCCCGGGACAGAGCTATGAAAAACTGTTTTTT	CASSPGQSYEKLFF
TRBV25-1	14	once	TRBD1	TRBJ1-1	TGTGCCAGCAGTGACGGACAGGGGCGTTCTCGGGCTTTCTTT	CASSDGQGRSRAFF
TRBV28	17	.	TRBD2	TRBJ2-7	TGTGCCAGCAGCGCGGGACTAGCGGGGGCGCTCTCCTACGAGCAGTACTTC	CASSAGLAGALSYEQYF
TRBV6-5	15	.	TRBD1	TRBJ2-5	TGTGCCAGCAGTCCCGGGACAGGTGGGCGAGAGACCCAGTACTTC	CASSPGTGGRETQYF
TRBV10-1	10	.	.	TRBJ1-5	TGCGCCAGCTTGAGGCAGCCCCAGCATTTT	CASLRQPQHF
TRBV28	13	.	TRBD2	TRBJ2-7	TGTGCCATCGCTAGCGGGAGCACCTACGAGCAGTACTTC	CAIASGSTYEQYF
TRBV6-2/TRBV6-3	15	once	TRBD1	TRBJ1-2	TGTGCCAGCAGTTCGGGACAGAAAAAAAACTATGGCTACACCTTC	CASSSGQKKNYGYTF
TRBV11-3	16	.	TRBD2	TRBJ2-5	TGTGCCAGCAGCTTAGTGCGGGGGGGGCCCAAAGAGACCCAGTACTTC	CASSLVRGGPKETQYF
TRBV3-1/TRBV3-2	13	.	.	TRBJ1-6	TGTGCCAGCAGCCCCAGGATAGATTCACCCCTCCACTTT	CASSPRIDSPLHF
TRBV5-8	12	.	TRBD1	TRBJ2-7	TGTGCCAGCAGCAGACAGGGCTACGAGCAGTACTTC	CASSRQGYEQYF
TRBV4-1	15	.	TRBD1	TRBJ2-7	TGCGCCAGCAGCCTCACACCGGGACAGGGCGACGAGCAGTACTTC	CASSLTPGQGDEQYF
TRBV19	16	once	TRBD1	TRBJ1-5	TGTGCCAGTAGTACAACACAGGGGGCTAGGGTTCAGCCCCAGCATTTT	CASSTTQGARVQPQHF
TRBV5-1	14	.	.	TRBJ2-1	TGCGCCAGCAGCTCCAGGCAGGGGCGCAATGAGCAGTTCTTC	CASSSRQGRNEQFF
TRBV5-1	20	.	TRBD2	TRBJ2-7	TGCGCCAGCAGCGGGGGACTAGCGGGGGGCCGTACCCATAGCTCCTACGAGCAGTACTTC	CASSGGLAGGRTHSSYEQYF
TRBV13	16	.	TRBD1	TRBJ2-7	TGTGCCAGCAGCTTAGGTTGGACAGGGCTCTCCTACGAGCAGTACTTC	CASSLGWTGLSYEQYF
TRBV11-3	15	.	.	TRBJ2-4	TGTGCCAGCAGCCCCCCCGGACAGCTGAAAAACATTCAGTACTTC	CASSPPGQLKNIQYF
TRBV28	13	.	TRBD1	TRBJ1-1	TGTGCCAGCAGAGGACAGGGGAACACTGAAGCTTTCTTT	CASRGQGNTEAFF
TRBV3-1/TRBV3-2	15	few	.	TRBJ1-1	TGTGCCAGCAGCTACGACTCTCAGGGGCCCACTGAAGCTTTCTTT	CASSYDSQGPTEAFF
TRBV2	14	.	TRBD2	TRBJ2-1	TGTGCCAGCACGGGACTAGCGGGGGGATATGAGCAGTTCTTC	CASTGLAGGYEQFF
TRBV7-2	15	.	TRBD1	TRBJ1-2	TGTGCCAGCAGCTTGGCTCCAGGGGGCGGCTATGGCTACACCTTC	CASSLAPGGGYGYTF
TRBV28	15	.	.	TRBJ1-4	TGTGCCAGCAGTTTACAGTACGCCCCTAATGAAAAACTGTTTTTT	CASSLQYAPNEKLFF